This is a list of T cell receptor beta chains from one sample in a study of blood T cells in healthy people across ages. One entry per CDR3 protein, called by TCRdb with MiXCR from the 5' RACE reads. The profile covers 650,000 to 800,000 distinct CDR3 sequences, with approximately 48% appearing a single time and approximately 20% taken by the ten largest. The source material was blood. The receptor source for this set is a man aged 60 to 75 in good health. Both conserved end residues are part of each CDR3. A D gene is named only where the DNA matches it firmly. Clone size is shown for a subset of rows, as once, few, many or a class of expanded clone.

d_call,j_call,v_call,clone_size,cdr3_nt,cdr3_aa
.,TRBJ1-1,TRBV24-1,.,TGTGCCACCAGTGATGCTGAGAACACTGAAGCTTTCTTT,CATSDAENTEAFF
.,TRBJ1-1,TRBV7-2,few,TGTGCCAGCAGCTCTCGATTTCAGGGGACCACTGAAGCTTTCTTT,CASSSRFQGTTEAFF
TRBD2,TRBJ2-5,TRBV27,few,TGTGCCAGCAAAACTAGCGGGGGGCCTGAGACCCAGTACTTC,CASKTSGGPETQYF
.,TRBJ2-4,TRBV20-1,.,TGCAGTGCTTGGGCCGTAGAGCCCAAAAACATTCAGTACTTC,CSAWAVEPKNIQYF
TRBD1,TRBJ2-7,TRBV27,.,TGTGCCAGCAGTTTAAGCCCGAGACAGGGAACCTACGAGCAGTACTTC,CASSLSPRQGTYEQYF
.,TRBJ1-5,TRBV20-1,.,TGCAGTGCTCCCGCGGGAGGACCCGGTCAGCCCCAGCATTTT,CSAPAGGPGQPQHF
TRBD2,TRBJ2-4,TRBV6-2/TRBV6-3,.,TGTGCCAGCAGTTACTCGACGGGGGGGCAGTACTTC,CASSYSTGGQYF
TRBD1,TRBJ2-2,TRBV5-1,.,TGCGCCAGCAGCGGCGGGACAGGGGGCACCGGGGAGCTGTTTTTT,CASSGGTGGTGELFF
TRBD2,TRBJ2-3,TRBV4-3,.,TGCGCCAGCAGCCACGCCGGGGGGGCCGGAACAGATACGCAGTATTTT,CASSHAGGAGTDTQYF
.,TRBJ1-6,TRBV4-3,.,TGCGCCAGCAGCCAAGAATTGAAGGGATCACCCCTCCACTTT,CASSQELKGSPLHF